The 14 T cell receptor beta chains below come from one sample, sequenced in a study of T cells after yellow fever vaccination. In TCRdb, the 5' RACE reads were re-called with MiXCR into one record per CDR3 protein. The table includes roughly 50,000 distinct CDR3 sequences, roughly 7.4% detected once. The sequences come from CD8+ T cells sorted from PBMCs, collected more than 13 days after the first yellow fever vaccination. The receptors here all came from a man younger than 35 who received the YFV17D yellow fever vaccine.

This clonotype appeared many times. This chain joins TRBV7-9 and TRBJ2-5, with D perhaps TRBD2 (5 bases). The CDR3 sequence is 13 residues long. CDR1 is SEHNR, CDR2 FQNEAQ, per germline (reference sequence). The V and J ends lost 7 bases and 9 bases respectively, with 18 bases between them. In DNA form, the CDR3 reads TGTGCCAGCAACCCCTCTGAGGGTTCGTCCCAGTACTTC. It yields the protein CASNPSEGSSQYF.

V is TRBV4-2 and J is TRBJ2-7, with unresolved D. This CDR3 region has 14 residues. V was shortened by 0 bases and J by 0 bases, with 6 bases between the two germline ends. Per germline, CDR1 LGHNA and CDR2 YNFKEQ. The CDR3 loop is CASSQEPGSYEQYV. The CDR3 DNA reads as TGTGCCAGCAGCCAAGAGCCGGGCTCCTACGAGCAGTACGTC.

This clonotype was detected many times. The V gene is TRBV5-4, the J gene TRBJ2-4; a weak D match, TRBD2 (6 bases). V lost 6 bases and J 5 bases, leaving 12 bases between the germline ends. CDR1 is SGHNT and CDR2 is YYREEE in the germline V gene (reference sequence). The CDR3 sequence is 13 residues long. The CDR3, as DNA: TGTGCCAGCACCCTGTGGGGGGAAAACATTCAGTACTTC. Translation: CASTLWGENIQYF.

The genes are TRBV6-5 and TRBJ1-5; 9 bases agree with TRBD1. The germline V gene has CDR1 MNHEY and CDR2 SVGAGI. The CDR3 covers 15 residues. J was trimmed by 5 bases and V by 0 bases; bases with no gene match: 2. CDR3 bases: TGTGCCAGCAGTTACTCGGGACAGGGAGATCAGCCCCAGCATTTT. Its protein product is CASSYSGQGDQPQHF.

In DNA form, the CDR3 reads TGTGCCAGCAGCAAACACGTCTTAAATGAGCAGTTCTTC. This translates into CASSKHVLNEQFF. V gene TRBV7-3 combines with J gene TRBJ2-1; D is unresolved. V lost 5 bases to trimming and J lost 7 bases, with 12 bases between them. Looked up from germline, CDR1 is SGHTA and CDR2 is FQGTGA. This CDR3 spans 13 amino acids.

This clonotype was seen ten or more times. The chain is built from TRBV20-1 and TRBJ2-7; D possibly corresponds to TRBD1 (5 bases). V lost 7 bases and J lost 0, with 13 bases in between. The CDR3 has 13 amino acids. In germline, CDR1 is DFQATT, CDR2 SNEGSKA (reference sequence). CDR3 in DNA: TGCAGTGTCAGGGAACGGAGCTCCTACGAGCAGTACTTC. It is translated as CSVRERSSYEQYF.

This clonotype was recorded at least ten times. This chain joins TRBV12-3 or TRBV12-4 and TRBJ2-7; 8 bases line up with TRBD1. With 6 bases clipped from V and 2 bases from J, the junction kept 3 bases outside the gene matches. This CDR3 is built from 13 residues. CDR3 amino acids: CASSRTGPYEQYF. CDR3 DNA: TGTGCCAGCAGCCGGACAGGGCCCTACGAGCAGTACTTC.

Ten or more counts support this clonotype. This chain joins TRBV27 and TRBJ1-1; D remains unclear. V lost 4 bases to trimming and J lost 7 bases, with 13 bases between them. Germline CDR1 and CDR2: MNHEY and SMNVEV (reference sequence). This CDR3 comprises 13 residues. The CDR3 sequence: CASSYGEGGEAFF. CDR3 coding DNA: TGTGCCAGCAGTTACGGGGAGGGAGGTGAAGCTTTCTTT.

The V call is TRBV2, the J call TRBJ1-5; no clear D gene. In germline, CDR1 is SNHLY, CDR2 FYNNEI. The CDR3 consists of 12 residues. The germline V and J ends were trimmed by 11 bases and 3 bases, with 11 bases remaining between them. The CDR3 sequence is CACCDDNQPQHF. Written as DNA, the CDR3 is TGTGCCTGCTGTGACGACAATCAGCCCCAGCATTTT.

Remarks on this clonotype: Given a much more abundant clone one base away, this may be a read error. The V gene is TRBV25-1, the J gene TRBJ2-1; D gene unclear. The V end was cut by 7 bases, the J end by 2 bases, with 9 bases between. Germline V lookup: CDR1 MGHDK, CDR2 SYGVNS. This CDR3 region has 13 residues. The CDR3 here is CASTGNTYNEQFF. The CDR3 DNA reads as TGTGCCAGCACTGGCAATACCTACAATGAGCAGTTCTTC.

This sequence joins TRBV29-1 and TRBJ1-2, with unresolved D. The CDR3 length is 14 residues. Germline V CDR1 and CDR2: SQVTM, ANQGSEA. V dropped 0 bases and J dropped 3 bases, with 11 bases sitting between them. CDR3 loop: CSVEDQTEYYGYTF. The CDR3 DNA sequence: TGCAGCGTTGAAGATCAGACGGAATACTATGGCTACACCTTC.

The table lists this clonotype with many counts. The chain couples TRBV7-2 to TRBJ1-1; a weak D match, TRBD1 (5 bases). Germline CDR1 is SGHTA and CDR2 is FQGNSA. This CDR3 spans 15 amino acids. V lost 1 base and J lost 4, with 13 bases in between. CDR3 amino acids: CASSLGGGGGTEAFF. In DNA form, the CDR3 reads TGTGCCAGCAGCTTAGGTGGGGGTGGCGGCACTGAAGCTTTCTTT. The variable domain in full, with the rest retrieved from reference TRBV7-2 and TRBJ1-1, is GAGVSQSPSNKVTEKGKDVELRCDPISGHTALYWYRQSLGQGLEFLIYFQGNSAPDKSGLPSDRFSAERTGGSVSTLTIQRTQQEDSAVYLCASSLGGGGGTEAFFGQGTRLTVV.

At least ten counts were recorded for this clonotype. The J gene is TRBJ2-1, the V gene TRBV4-2; a weak D match, TRBD2 (5 bases). Per germline, CDR1 LGHNA and CDR2 YNFKEQ. V lost 1 base to trimming and J lost 8 bases, with 9 bases between them. The CDR3 covers 13 residues. Written as DNA, the CDR3 is TGTGCCAGCAGCCAAGCTCTAGCCTATGAGCAGTTCTTC. Translation gives CASSQALAYEQFF.

Comment on this clonotype: This may be a read error, as it is one base from a much larger clone. The V call is TRBV7-9, the J call TRBJ1-2, with D perhaps matching TRBD1 (5 bases). This CDR3 is 16 amino acids long. Per germline, CDR1 SEHNR and CDR2 FQNEAQ (reference sequence). Trimming removed 5 bases at V and 4 bases at J, with 20 bases between. The CDR3 DNA sequence: TGTGCCAGCAGCACAAGCACTTTCGGGACCCTCTATGGCTACACCTTC. The encoded protein is CASSTSTFGTLYGYTF.